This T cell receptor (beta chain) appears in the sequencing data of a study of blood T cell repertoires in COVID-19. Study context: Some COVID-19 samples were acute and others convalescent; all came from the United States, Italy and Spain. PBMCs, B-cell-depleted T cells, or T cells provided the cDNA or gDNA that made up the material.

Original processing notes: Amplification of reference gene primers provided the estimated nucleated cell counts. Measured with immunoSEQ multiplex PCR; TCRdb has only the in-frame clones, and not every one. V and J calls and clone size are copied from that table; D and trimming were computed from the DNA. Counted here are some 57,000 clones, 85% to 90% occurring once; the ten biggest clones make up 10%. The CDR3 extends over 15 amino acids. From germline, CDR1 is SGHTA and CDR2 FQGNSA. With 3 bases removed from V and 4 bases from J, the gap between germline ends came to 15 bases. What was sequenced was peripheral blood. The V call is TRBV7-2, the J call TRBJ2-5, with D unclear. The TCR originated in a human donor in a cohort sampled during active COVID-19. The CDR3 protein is CASSFSHARRETQYF. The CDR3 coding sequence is TGTGCCAGCAGCTTCTCCCATGCGCGGCGAGAGACCCAGTACTTC.